This passage covers 28 T cell receptor beta chains from one sample sequenced in a study of shared clonotypes between healthy human individuals. Only in-frame clones appear in the TCRdb table, and some are missing; sequencing was by immunoSEQ multiplex PCR. The table has 2 million to 3 million clones, around nine tenths seen once. Material: naive CD4+ T cells sorted from blood. Subset noted: CD45RA+ positively selected. The receptors shown here come from a man between 18 and 35 years old in good health.

The chain uses TRBV27 and TRBJ2-7; no firm D call. The CDR3 is 13 amino acids. Germline CDR1 is MNHEY and CDR2 is SMNVEV (reference sequence). V shed 6 bases and J shed 4 bases, with 13 bases lying between them. The CDR3 sequence: CASRRYPGYEQYF. DNA for the CDR3: TGTGCCAGCAGACGTTATCCGGGTTACGAGCAGTACTTC.

The chain carries TRBV15 and TRBJ1-5, with 9 bases aligning to TRBD1. Germline-derived CDR1 and CDR2 are LNHNV and YYDKDF (reference sequence). J gave up 5 bases and V 5 bases, and 7 bases lay outside the gene matches. This CDR3 comprises 15 residues. The CDR3 nucleotides are TGTGCCACCAGCCAAGGGGACAGGGAGTATCAGCCCCAGCATTTT. Its translation is CATSQGDREYQPQHF.

The chain is built from TRBV6-5 and TRBJ2-7; D gene ambiguous. V was pared by 6 bases and J by 7 bases, with 19 bases between. CDR1 is MNHEY and CDR2 is SVGAGI in the germline V gene. The length of the CDR3 is 14 residues. CDR3 sequence reads: CASSLSWGSGEQYF. Written as DNA, the CDR3 is TGTGCCAGCAGCCTCAGTTGGGGTTCTGGGGAGCAGTACTTC.

The chain carries TRBV2 and TRBJ2-5, with D unclear. Judging by the DNA end, TRBJ2-7 fits better; the J call may be wrong. There are 12 residues in the CDR3. Germline loops: CDR1 SNHLY, CDR2 FYNNEI. This chain's CDR3 is CASSVLYNEQYF. As DNA, the CDR3 is TGTGCCAGCAGTGTCCTCTACAACGAGCAGTACTTC.

V is TRBV29-1 and J is TRBJ2-1; 7 bases are a match to TRBD1. The CDR3 consists of 15 residues. J was trimmed by 6 bases and V by 8 bases; bases with no gene match: 16. Germline assignment: CDR1 SQVTM and CDR2 ANQGSEA. This chain's CDR3 is CSSRTGTEPSNEQFF. The CDR3 DNA reads as TGCAGCTCCCGCACCGGGACAGAACCCAGCAATGAGCAGTTCTTC.

This clone was seen once. The V gene is TRBV11-1, the J gene TRBJ2-7; D is perhaps TRBD1 or TRBD2 (6 bases each). Trimming removed 5 bases from V and 2 bases from J, with 16 bases in between. Per germline, CDR1 SGHAT and CDR2 FQDESV (reference sequence). The CDR3 consists of 15 residues. The CDR3 nucleotides are TGTGCCAGCAGCCATGGAAGGGGGGCTACCTACGAGCAGTACTTC. It encodes CASSHGRGATYEQYF. Based on the CDR3 plus reference TRBV11-1 and TRBJ2-7, the full variable domain is EAEVAQSPRYKITEKSQAVAFWCDPISGHATLYWYRQILGQGPELLVQFQDESVVDDSQLPKDRFSAERLKGVDSTLKIQPAELGDSAMYLCASSHGRGATYEQYFGPGTRLTVT.

On this clone: The same CDR3 also results from other DNA sequences found in this sample. CDR3 sequence (DNA): TGCGCCAGCAGCCTAGGCGGACTAGGGTCCTACGAGCAGTACTTC. Translating it yields CASSLGGLGSYEQYF. The chain recombines TRBV5-1 with TRBJ2-7, with TRBD2 identical over 7 bases. Germline CDR1 is SGHRS and CDR2 is YFSETQ. The trim removed 4 bases at V and 1 base at J, leaving 8 bases unmatched. This CDR3 comprises 15 residues.

The CDR3 DNA is TGTGCCAGCACCCAATCGCAGGGGGCGTTCTACGAGCAGTACTTC. Translating it yields CASTQSQGAFYEQYF. This chain links TRBV6-5 with TRBJ2-7; 8 bases map to TRBD1. This CDR3 contains 15 residues. The junction had 11 bases not matched to a gene; V was cut back by 7 bases and J by 3 bases. CDR1 and CDR2 from the germline V gene are MNHEY and SVGAGI.

The genes are TRBV5-6 and TRBJ1-6; TRBD1 is a possible D gene (5 bases). The CDR3 totals 14 residues. Germline assignment: CDR1 SGHDT and CDR2 YYEEEE. Deletions cut 3 bases from V and 7 bases from J, with 11 bases between. CDR3 residues: CASSWGSPNSPLHF. The CDR3 DNA reads as TGTGCCAGCAGCTGGGGCTCCCCGAATTCACCCCTCCACTTT.

The chain joins TRBV10-2 to TRBJ1-1; D is perhaps TRBD1 (6 bases). Germline V gives CDR1 WSHSY, CDR2 SAAADI. V shed 4 bases and J shed 3 bases, with 15 bases lying between them. This CDR3 is built from 15 residues. This CDR3 reads CASSGPTGIHTEAFF. CDR3 coding DNA: TGCGCCAGCAGTGGACCAACAGGGATTCACACTGAAGCTTTCTTT.

This chain joins TRBV30 and TRBJ1-2; no clear D gene. The CDR3 covers 11 residues. Trimming cost V 3 bases and J 8 bases, with 10 bases left between them. The germline V gene encodes CDR1 GTSNPN and CDR2 SVGIG (reference sequence). The CDR3 sequence is CAWSDPSGYTF. The CDR3 nucleotides read TGTGCCTGGAGCGACCCTAGCGGCTACACCTTC.

The chain employs TRBV19 and TRBJ1-4, with D hard to call. The CDR3 contains 13 residues. V gave up 6 bases and J gave up 0 bases, with 5 bases separating them. From germline, CDR1 is LNHDA and CDR2 SQIVND (reference sequence). CDR3 sequence reads: CASRSATNEKLFF. In DNA form, the CDR3 reads TGTGCCAGTAGAAGCGCAACTAATGAAAAACTGTTTTTT.

V usage is TRBV2 and J usage is TRBJ1-3; no clear D. V shed 11 bases and J shed 1 base, with 12 bases lying between them. The CDR3 loop spans 13 amino acids. Germline V gene lookup returns CDR1 SNHLY and CDR2 FYNNEI. Here the CDR3 DNA reads TGTGCCTCCCAAGTAGATTCTGGAAACACCATATATTTT. Residues: CASQVDSGNTIYF.

V usage is TRBV2 and J usage is TRBJ2-7; 8 nucleotides agree with TRBD1. V lost 11 bases, J lost 1 base, and 13 bases stayed unmatched. Germline loops: CDR1 SNHLY, CDR2 FYNNEI. The CDR3 covers 15 residues. The DNA of the CDR3 is TGTGCCGGGACGGCATCGACAGGGGCATCCTACGAGCAGTACTTC. Its protein is CAGTASTGASYEQYF. Looking up the rest from reference TRBV2 and TRBJ2-7 gives the full variable domain: EPEVTQTPSHQVTQMGQEVILRCVPISNHLYFYWYRQILGQKVEFLVSFYNNEISEKSEIFDDQFSVERPDGSNFTLKIRSTKLEDSAMYFCAGTASTGASYEQYFGPGTRLTVT.

The chain couples TRBV15 to TRBJ2-2; D possibly corresponds to TRBD1 (6 bases). Germline-derived CDR1 and CDR2 are LNHNV and YYDKDF (reference sequence). Trimming removed 2 bases from V and 6 bases from J, with 19 bases in between. The CDR3 is 17 residues long. DNA for the CDR3: TGTGCCACCAGCAGATCCGGGACACTGGGTACTTCCGGGGAGCTGTTTTTT. Amino acid sequence: CATSRSGTLGTSGELFF.

In this sample, this clone turned up a few times. This chain connects TRBV10-1 to TRBJ1-4; D ambiguous. Trimming pared 3 bases from V and 12 bases from J, leaving 20 bases between. The CDR3 is 15 amino acids. Germline CDR1 WNHNN, CDR2 SYGVQD (reference sequence). The CDR3 DNA reads TGCGCCAGCAGTGAACAACCCCTCCCCACACGGGAACTGTTTTTT. Protein: CASSEQPLPTRELFF.

The chain recombines TRBV21-1 with TRBJ2-1; the table assigns TRBD1, which was not confirmed against the DNA. TRBV21-1 is labeled a pseudogene. This CDR3 region has 14 residues. CDR3 loop: CASSKQGAPNEQFF. CDR3 DNA: TGTGCCAGCAGCAAACAGGGGGCGCCGAATGAGCAGTTCTTC.

In regard to this clone: The identical CDR3 is also encoded by other nucleotide sequences in the sample. The chain links TRBV5-4 to TRBJ1-5; D is possibly TRBD1 (5 bases). Germline CDR1 and CDR2: SGHNT and YYREEE (reference sequence). Between the trimmed V and J ends, which lost 0 bases and 4 bases, there was a span of 8 bases. This CDR3 has 14 residues. The CDR3 bases are TGTGCCAGCAGCTTGGCCGGGGGGAATCAGCCCCAGCATTTT. It translates to CASSLAGGNQPQHF.

The chain combines TRBV5-4 with TRBJ1-2, with a weak D call TRBD1 (5 bases). CDR1 SGHNT and CDR2 YYREEE come from the germline V gene (reference sequence). The CDR3 contains 15 residues. The V and J ends lost 0 bases and 8 bases respectively, with 17 bases between them. CDR3 sequence reads: CASSLERRTTQGYTF. Written as DNA, the CDR3 is TGTGCCAGCAGCTTGGAACGTCGGACAACCCAGGGCTACACCTTC.

J is TRBJ2-5 and V is TRBV6-1, with unresolved D. This CDR3 comprises 13 residues. The V gene's germline CDR1 is MNHNS and CDR2 SASEGT. V shed 3 bases and J shed 9 bases, with 14 bases lying between them. In DNA form, the CDR3 reads TGTGCCAGCAGTGAGGTACCGCCAAGTGCCCAGTACTTC. It codes for CASSEVPPSAQYF.

This clone was recorded once. The J gene is TRBJ2-3, the V gene TRBV4-2; 12 nucleotides match TRBD2. The CDR3 is made up of 19 amino acids. V shed 0 bases, J shed 2 bases, and the junction held 9 bases outside the gene matches. Germline CDR1 and CDR2: LGHNA and YNFKEQ. The CDR3 nucleotides read TGTGCCAGCAGCCAAGATAGACTAGCGGGGGCCCATCTCACAGATACGCAGTATTTT. This translates into CASSQDRLAGAHLTDTQYF.

V and J are TRBV10-3 and TRBJ2-1; 10 bases match TRBD2. The CDR3 consists of 15 residues. Germline values: CDR1 ENHRY, CDR2 SYGVKD. The J segment lost 4 bases and the V segment lost 4 bases, leaving 4 bases of the junction unmatched. The CDR3 sequence is CAISVTSGAYNEQFF. DNA of the CDR3: TGTGCCATCAGTGTAACTAGCGGGGCTTACAATGAGCAGTTCTTC.

This chain uses TRBV5-5 with TRBJ2-5, with a weak D call TRBD2 (6 bases). The CDR3 is 17 amino acids. V was shortened by 1 base and J by 1 base, with 17 bases between the two germline ends. The germline gives CDR1 SGHKS, CDR2 YYEKEE (reference sequence). The CDR3 region is CASSLSLTGVLQETQYF. CDR3 coding DNA: TGTGCCAGCAGCTTGTCTTTGACGGGAGTGCTCCAAGAGACCCAGTACTTC.

The CDR3 reads CASSPLGIQETQYF. The CDR3 region has the DNA TGTGCCAGCTCACCTCTCGGAATCCAAGAGACCCAGTACTTC. The chain links TRBV18 to TRBJ2-5; no firm D call. The V end lost 3 bases, the J end lost 1 base, and 9 bases lay between the germline ends. Germline V gene sequence: CDR1 KGHSH, CDR2 LQKENI. The CDR3 is 14 amino acids.

The V and J genes are TRBV7-2 and TRBJ1-5, with D perhaps matching TRBD1 (6 bases). Germline assignment: CDR1 SGHTA and CDR2 FQGNSA. The CDR3 has 16 amino acids. Trimming removed 1 base from V and 5 bases from J, with 15 bases in between. The CDR3 spells CASSLGGQGGDQPQHF. CDR3 coding DNA: TGTGCCAGCAGCTTAGGGGGGCAGGGCGGGGATCAGCCCCAGCATTTT.

V is TRBV25-1 and J is TRBJ2-1, with D unresolved. Per germline, CDR1 MGHDK and CDR2 SYGVNS. The CDR3 consists of 12 residues. Trimming pared 7 bases from V and 4 bases from J, leaving 8 bases between. The CDR3 nucleotides are TGTGCCAGCACGGGCAGTTACAATGAGCAGTTCTTC. It yields the protein CASTGSYNEQFF.

The chain is built from TRBV6-6 and TRBJ1-3; TRBD1 matches 12 bases. Trimming at V came to 6 bases and at J to 4 bases, leaving 7 bases not matched to a gene. CDR3 length equals 16 residues. Looked up from germline, CDR1 is MNHNY and CDR2 is SVGAGI (reference sequence). CDR3 loop: CASSRGQGANGNTIYF. The DNA of the CDR3 is TGTGCCAGCAGCCGGGGACAGGGGGCGAACGGAAACACCATATATTTT.

The gene calls are TRBV25-1 and TRBJ2-1, with a weak D call TRBD2 (5 bases). CDR3 length: 14 amino acids. Between the trimmed V and J ends, which lost 3 bases and 3 bases, there was a span of 9 bases. The V gene's germline CDR1 is MGHDK and CDR2 SYGVNS. The CDR3 DNA follows: TGTGCCAGCAGTGAGCCCGGGATCTACAATGAGCAGTTCTTC. Its translation: CASSEPGIYNEQFF.